The source of this TCR beta chain is a study of spatial heterogeneity in lung cancer. This CDR3 region has 15 residues. Germline V gives CDR1 SGDLS, CDR2 YYNGEE. Points on this clonotype: Sequence at one end of the junction differs from germline and may be a read error.

Noted time point: sample taken at primary tumor resection. The donors, 60 to 80 patients with untreated early-stage non-small cell lung cancer, provided the samples. Unique molecular identifiers, one per molecule, were present on every TCR cDNA molecule. One entry per CDR3 protein results from TCRdb running MiXCR on the 5' RACE reads. Among 5,000 or so distinct CDR3 sequences, 10% to 15% were seen once, and the ten largest hold 20%. The source of this sequence is a female donor with early-stage non-small cell lung cancer. The material sequenced was normal lung tissue next to the tumor, taken at surgery. The chain links TRBV9 to TRBJ2-3; TRBD2 might be the D (5 bases). DNA of the CDR3: TGTGCCAGCAACGTAGCGAACGGTCTCACAGATACGCAGTATTTT. Protein product: CASNVANGLTDTQYF.